The clone carrying this T cell receptor beta chain was counted between two and nine times. Its cognate antigen is unknown. Germline CDR1 SGHTA, CDR2 FQGTGA. Trimming took off 1 base at V and 6 bases at J, with 14 bases between the two ends. This CDR3 comprises 15 residues. The sample belongs to a study of early T cells in non-severe SARS-CoV-2 infection. About the study: It was bulk RNA from unsorted whole blood that was sequenced, and the chains were unpaired. Study results and caveats: Anti-spike CD8 responses were favored in VDJdb matching, and private and CD4 specificities were missed.

Individual cDNA molecules were tagged with unique molecular identifiers, the study reported. TCRdb fed the 5' RACE reads into MiXCR, producing one record per CDR3 protein. The sample holds approximately 22,000 distinct CDR3 sequences; 5.7% are singletons and the top ten take around 15%. This specimen consisted of whole blood, obtained at baseline. This sequence joins TRBV7-3 and TRBJ2-3; D might be TRBD1 or TRBD2, each matching 5 bases. This receptor was obtained from an adult who was a healthcare worker with PCR-confirmed SARS-CoV-2 infection or an uninfected control (not recorded which). CDR3 coding DNA: TGTGCCAGCAGCTTAAGTGGCCAGGGAGTGGATACGCAGTATTTT. Translated: CASSLSGQGVDTQYF.